The 27 T cell receptor beta chains reported below all come from one sample, sequenced in a study of blood T cell repertoires in COVID-19. Profiled with immunoSEQ multiplex PCR; TCRdb holds only in-frame clones, not every one. The data show under 200,000 clones, around 82% seen once. What was sequenced was PBMCs or T cells enriched from blood (not recorded which). These receptor sequences come from a woman aged 60-75 years with acute COVID-19.

Notes on this clone: A much larger clonotype is one base distant, so this may be a read error. The chain carries TRBV11-3 and TRBJ2-3; TRBD2 aligns across 8 bases. The germline gives CDR1 SGHNT, CDR2 YENEEA. The ends lost 2 bases at V and 5 bases at J; junction bases unmatched: 9. This CDR3 spans 16 amino acids. CDR3 amino acids: CASSLRSGGAGDTQYF. The DNA of the CDR3 is TGTGCCAGCAGCTTAAGGTCGGGGGGGGCGGGAGATACGCAGTATTTT.

V is TRBV5-1 and J is TRBJ2-6; no firm D call. The CDR3 is 18 residues long. Germline CDR1 SGHRS, CDR2 YFSETQ. The germline V and J ends were trimmed by 3 bases and 0 bases, with 16 bases remaining between them. In nucleotides, the CDR3 is TGCGCCAGCAGCTCCCTCCCAAGCGAACTCTCTGGGGCCAACGTCCTGACTTTC. Translation gives CASSSLPSELSGANVLTF.

The J gene is TRBJ1-4, the V gene TRBV30; TRBD1 matches at 9 bases. After removal of 1 base from V and 3 bases from J, the junction contained 3 bases not matched to a gene. This CDR3 has 15 residues. Germline assignment: CDR1 GTSNPN and CDR2 SVGIG (reference sequence). The CDR3 loop reads CAWSEGQGPNEKLFF. CDR3 nucleotide sequence: TGTGCCTGGAGTGAGGGACAGGGACCTAATGAAAAACTGTTTTTT.

This chain connects TRBV7-9 to TRBJ2-5, with 9 bases identical to TRBD2. The CDR3 loop spans 16 amino acids. The germline V gene encodes CDR1 SEHNR and CDR2 FQNEAQ (reference sequence). V was clipped by 1 base and J by 5 bases; unmatched bases: 8. Here the CDR3 DNA reads TGTGCCAGCAGCTTAGGGCTGGCGGGGGGGCTGGAGACCCAGTACTTC. Residues: CASSLGLAGGLETQYF.

The gene calls are TRBV6-4 and TRBJ2-1, with TRBD1 matching 7 bases. Germline loops: CDR1 MRHNA, CDR2 SNTAGT. V shed 5 bases and J 8 bases; nucleotides not matched to a gene: 9. The CDR3 spans 14 residues. This CDR3 reads CASSHRTGSDEQFF. The CDR3 nucleotides are TGTGCCAGCAGTCACCGGACAGGATCGGATGAGCAGTTCTTC.

The rearrangement uses TRBV9 and TRBJ1-4, with 12 bases lining up with TRBD1. The CDR3 covers 17 residues. Germline CDR1 SGDLS, CDR2 YYNGEE. V lost 0 bases and J lost 4; bases outside the gene matches: 4. CDR3 sequence: CASSVGGTGGRNEKLFF. The CDR3, as DNA: TGTGCCAGCAGCGTAGGAGGGACAGGGGGCCGTAATGAAAAACTGTTTTTT.

The chain uses TRBV6-1 and TRBJ1-2; D unresolved. The CDR3 sequence is 14 residues long. The V gene lost 2 bases and the J gene lost 4 bases, with 11 bases spanning the gap. Per germline, CDR1 MNHNS and CDR2 SASEGT. The CDR3 protein is CASSELNGSYGYTF. CDR3 nucleotides: TGTGCCAGCAGTGAATTGAACGGTTCCTATGGCTACACCTTC.

In DNA, the CDR3 is TGCGCCAGCAGCTGGACGTCCGGGGGGGTGAACACTGAAGCTTTCTTT. Amino acids: CASSWTSGGVNTEAFF. The chain joins TRBV5-1 to TRBJ1-1; a weak D match, TRBD1 (5 bases). CDR1 and CDR2 (germline): SGHRS, YFSETQ. CDR3 length: 16 amino acids. Trimming removed 3 bases from V and 0 bases from J, with 15 bases in between.

The chain links TRBV5-1 to TRBJ2-5; D is perhaps TRBD2 (5 bases). Germline-derived CDR1 and CDR2 are SGHRS and YFSETQ. This CDR3 has 15 amino acids. Trimming removed 2 bases from V and 4 bases from J, with 15 bases in between. The CDR3 sequence is CASSFGERSGETQYF. CDR3 bases: TGCGCCAGCAGCTTTGGAGAGAGGAGCGGAGAGACCCAGTACTTC.

V and J are TRBV11-2 and TRBJ2-4; 8 bases map to TRBD1. J gave up 6 bases and V 10 bases, and 14 bases lay outside the gene matches. CDR3 length: 15 amino acids. The V gene's germline CDR1 is SGHAT and CDR2 FQNNGV. This CDR3 reads CATGTDNRGVNIQYF. The CDR3 DNA sequence: TGTGCCACCGGAACCGACAACAGGGGGGTAAACATTCAGTACTTC.

The V call is TRBV11-2, the J call TRBJ1-2; TRBD1 agrees at 8 bases. This CDR3 has 15 amino acids. Germline loops: CDR1 SGHAT, CDR2 FQNNGV. V was clipped by 6 bases and J by 1 base; unmatched bases: 7. The CDR3 protein is CASRSNRGDNYGYTF. For the CDR3, the DNA is TGTGCCAGCAGGTCCAACAGGGGGGATAACTATGGCTACACCTTC.

The genes are TRBV7-2 and TRBJ1-5; no reliable D call. The germline CDR1 and CDR2 sequences are SGHTA and FQGNSA. The CDR3 extends over 14 amino acids. The ends were cut back, 0 bases at V and 7 bases at J, with 10 bases in the middle. CDR3 DNA sequence: TGTGCCAGCAGCTTAGCTGGGCAGATCCAGCCCCAGCATTTT. Amino acids: CASSLAGQIQPQHF. The full variable domain, rest sourced from reference TRBV7-2 and TRBJ1-5, is GAGVSQSPSNKVTEKGKDVELRCDPISGHTALYWYRQSLGQGLEFLIYFQGNSAPDKSGLPSDRFSAERTGGSVSTLTIQRTQQEDSAVYLCASSLAGQIQPQHFGDGTRLSIL.

V is TRBV19 and J is TRBJ1-2; D gene ambiguous. V was pared by 3 bases and J by 1 base, with 9 bases between. CDR1 and CDR2 from the germline V gene are LNHDA and SQIVND (reference sequence). The CDR3 loop spans 14 amino acids. The CDR3 loop reads CASSMVSVNYGYTF. CDR3 nucleotide sequence: TGTGCCAGTAGTATGGTCAGCGTTAACTATGGCTACACCTTC. The full variable domain, completed using reference TRBV19 and TRBJ1-2, is DGGITQSPKYLFRKEGQNVTLSCEQNLNHDAMYWYRQDPGQGLRLIYYSQIVNDFQKGDIAEGYSVSREKKESFPLTVTSAQKNPTAFYLCASSMVSVNYGYTFGSGTRLTVV.

Here the CDR3 reads CASSSSGTGDYQPQHF. The DNA of the CDR3 is TGTGCCAGCAGTTCCTCAGGGACAGGGGATTATCAGCCCCAGCATTTT. This rearrangement joins TRBV6-2 or TRBV6-3 to TRBJ1-5; 10 positions match TRBD1. V was pared by 4 bases and J by 5 bases, with 8 bases of the junction left unmatched. This CDR3 is built from 16 residues. Germline V gene data show CDR1 as MNHEY and CDR2 as SVGEGT.

The CDR3 nucleotides are TGCGCCAGCAGCCCAGGGACAGGGGAGGCTGAGCAGTTCTTC. Translation gives CASSPGTGEAEQFF. The V gene is TRBV4-3, the J gene TRBJ2-1; 10 bases match TRBD1. Germline-derived CDR1 and CDR2 are LGHNA and YSLEER. The V and J ends lost 4 bases and 9 bases, in that order; junction bases with no gene match: 6. The length of the CDR3 is 14 residues.

The chain links TRBV24-1 to TRBJ2-5, with D possibly being TRBD2 (6 bases). Germline loops: CDR1 KGHDR, CDR2 SFDVKD. The CDR3 is 14 amino acids. V was shortened by 1 base and J by 5 bases, with 10 bases between the two germline ends. This chain's CDR3 is CATSDFWRDETQYF. CDR3 bases: TGTGCCACCAGTGATTTTTGGAGGGATGAGACCCAGTACTTC.

Comment on this clone: The junction shows a germline mismatch at one end, possibly a read error. The rearrangement uses TRBV11-2 and TRBJ2-3; 8 nucleotides match TRBD1. The CDR3 is made up of 16 amino acids. Germline CDR1 reads SGHAT; CDR2 reads FQNNGV. CDR3 DNA sequence: TGTGCCAGCACCTTAACCACAGGGGGAGGTGGAGATACGCAGTATTTT. Translated: CASTLTTGGGGDTQYF.

V usage is TRBV7-2 and J usage is TRBJ1-2; D is perhaps TRBD1 (5 bases). Germline V CDR1 and CDR2: SGHTA, FQGNSA. V was shortened by 5 bases and J by 0 bases, with 13 bases between the two germline ends. CDR3 size: 15 residues. The CDR3 loop reads CASSGGRRANYGYTF. The CDR3, as DNA: TGTGCCAGCAGCGGGGGGAGGAGAGCTAACTATGGCTACACCTTC.

This clone was found a few times. J is TRBJ1-6 and V is TRBV2; no firm D call. This CDR3 comprises 16 residues. Germline V gene lookup returns CDR1 SNHLY and CDR2 FYNNEI. Trimming cost V 6 bases and J 3 bases, with 15 bases left between them. The CDR3 sequence is CASRPGILFYNSPLHF. The CDR3 DNA sequence: TGTGCCAGCAGACCCGGGATTCTCTTCTATAATTCACCCCTCCACTTT.

The V and J genes are TRBV5-6 and TRBJ2-7; D remains unclear. Per the germline V gene, CDR1 is SGHDT and CDR2 is YYEEEE. The CDR3 runs 14 residues. V lost 4 bases, J lost 1 base, and 12 bases lay in between. CDR3 residues: CASSPASRSYEQYF. In nucleotides, the CDR3 is TGTGCCAGCAGCCCCGCGTCGAGGTCCTACGAGCAGTACTTC.

The gene calls are TRBV5-8 and TRBJ1-3, with D perhaps TRBD1 (5 bases). The V gene lost 4 bases and the J gene lost 1 base, with 15 bases spanning the gap. The CDR3 spans 16 residues. Germline V CDR1 and CDR2: SGHTS, YDEGEE. The CDR3 here is CASSVHKTESGNTIYF. CDR3 in DNA: TGTGCCAGCAGCGTCCACAAGACAGAGTCTGGAAACACCATATATTTT.

The chain couples TRBV5-1 to TRBJ1-1; 7 bases agree with TRBD1. Germline CDR1 reads SGHRS; CDR2 reads YFSETQ. The CDR3 runs 16 residues. V lost 4 bases to trimming and J lost 7 bases; unmatched junction nucleotides: 16. CDR3: CASSAQGGQARGEAFF. CDR3 coding DNA: TGCGCCAGCAGCGCCCAGGGGGGCCAGGCCCGGGGTGAAGCTTTCTTT.

This clone was seen a handful of times. The chain recombines TRBV5-1 with TRBJ2-3; D uncertain. CDR3 length: 15 amino acids. The germline CDR1 and CDR2 sequences are SGHRS and YFSETQ. V gave up 3 bases and J gave up 0 bases, with 11 bases separating them. The CDR3 DNA is TGCGCCAGCAGCTCCTACTCTCTCAGCACAGATACGCAGTATTTT. Residues: CASSSYSLSTDTQYF.

The chain's CDR3 is CASSLFNRGHGYTF. The CDR3 nucleotides are TGTGCCAGCAGTTTATTTAACAGGGGGCACGGCTACACCTTC. The chain combines TRBV28 with TRBJ1-2; TRBD1 matches at 9 bases. Germline values: CDR1 MDHEN, CDR2 SYDVKM. Trimming cost V 1 base and J 8 bases; bases outside gene matches: 5. This CDR3 has 14 amino acids.

The chain joins TRBV5-5 to TRBJ1-2, with D maybe TRBD1 (6 bases). V dropped 6 bases and J dropped 6 bases, with 15 bases sitting between them. The CDR3 runs 13 residues. CDR1 and CDR2 from the germline V gene are SGHKS and YYEKEE (reference sequence). The DNA of the CDR3 is TGTGCCAGCACCCTCACAGGGTTCCATGGCTACACCTTC. As protein: CASTLTGFHGYTF.

V gene TRBV19 combines with J gene TRBJ2-5; 11 nucleotides match TRBD2. The CDR3 sequence is 14 residues long. The trim removed 4 bases at V and 3 bases at J, leaving 1 base unmatched. Germline V gene data show CDR1 as LNHDA and CDR2 as SQIVND (reference sequence). DNA of the CDR3: TGTGCCAGTAGTACGACTAGCGGGGAAGAGACCCAGTACTTC. Its translation: CASSTTSGEETQYF.

The J gene is TRBJ1-2, the V gene TRBV27, with D hard to call. The germline V gene encodes CDR1 MNHEY and CDR2 SMNVEV (reference sequence). The CDR3 has 15 residues. V lost 4 bases, J lost 4 bases, and 16 bases lay in between. DNA of the CDR3: TGTGCCAGCAGTTCGTACGGCACCGACTTCTATGGCTACACCTTC. Translation gives CASSSYGTDFYGYTF.